Each of the 8 T cell receptor beta chains below was sequenced from the same sample in a study of shared clonotypes between healthy human individuals. The table came from immunoSEQ multiplex PCR; TCRdb's copy has only in-frame clones and leaves some out. The table shows about 680,000 clones, with about 78% occurring only once. Sequenced material: memory CD4+ T cells sorted from blood. Subset denoted: CD45RA-negative fraction. These receptors were taken from a woman aged 25 to 39 in good health.

In this sample, this clone turned up many times. The chain has TRBV18 and TRBJ1-1; D gene uncertain. The CDR3 runs 12 residues. Germline CDR1 is KGHSH and CDR2 is LQKENI. V lost 4 bases and J 3 bases, leaving 6 bases between the germline ends. The CDR3 sequence: CASSRLDTEAFF. The CDR3 coding sequence is TGTGCCAGCTCACGATTAGACACTGAAGCTTTCTTT.

This clone was detected once. V gene TRBV9 combines with J gene TRBJ2-5; TRBD2 aligns across 7 bases. With 0 bases clipped from V and 2 bases from J, the junction kept 4 bases outside the gene matches. CDR3 length: 15 residues. Germline CDR1 reads SGDLS; CDR2 reads YYNGEE. Here the CDR3 DNA reads TGTGCCAGCAGCGTAGGTTGGGGAGGGCAAGAGACCCAGTACTTC. Protein product: CASSVGWGGQETQYF.

The V gene is TRBV5-6, the J gene TRBJ1-4; a possible D gene is TRBD1 (6 bases). This CDR3 region has 12 residues. V was cut by 7 bases and J by 11 bases, with 15 bases left in between. Germline V CDR1 and CDR2: SGHDT, YYEEEE. CDR3 in DNA: TGTGCCAGCGGCACAGGGACCGATAAACTGTTTTTT. Amino acid sequence: CASGTGTDKLFF.

This clone occurred a few times. The J gene is TRBJ2-7, the V gene TRBV18; the D is unclear. CDR3 length: 13 amino acids. Germline CDR1 reads KGHSH; CDR2 reads LQKENI. The V gene lost 4 bases and the J gene lost 2 bases, with 9 bases spanning the gap. The CDR3 bases are TGTGCCAGCTCACAATCTCAAACCTACGAGCAGTACTTC. This translates into CASSQSQTYEQYF.

This clone was found a few times. This chain connects TRBV7-2 to TRBJ1-4; the D is unclear. V lost 4 bases, J lost 5 bases, and 14 bases lay in between. The CDR3 loop spans 15 amino acids. Germline values: CDR1 SGHTA, CDR2 FQGNSA. The CDR3 here is CASSSTRTRNEKLFF. The CDR3 DNA reads TGTGCCAGCAGCTCGACGCGGACCAGGAATGAAAAACTGTTTTTT.

As to this clone: This sample also contains other DNA sequences that code for the same CDR3. The chain uses TRBV5-1 and TRBJ2-1, with 8 bases lining up with TRBD2. CDR1 SGHRS and CDR2 YFSETQ come from the germline V gene. V lost 0 bases and J lost 4; bases outside the gene matches: 3. This CDR3 region has 15 residues. Here the CDR3 reads CASSLDTSGYNEQFF. CDR3 bases: TGCGCCAGCAGCTTGGACACTAGCGGATACAATGAGCAGTTCTTC.

CDR3: CASSFSLSRATGELFF. CDR3 bases: TGTGCCAGCAGCTTCTCCCTATCACGGGCCACCGGGGAGCTGTTTTTT. The chain employs TRBV5-5 and TRBJ2-2; D call uncertain. Trimming cost V 2 bases and J 4 bases, with 15 bases left between them. The CDR3 has 16 residues. Per germline, CDR1 SGHKS and CDR2 YYEKEE (reference sequence).

The V gene is TRBV5-4, the J gene TRBJ2-6, with 8 bases fitting TRBD2. The CDR3 has 17 residues. Trimming removed 3 bases from V and 2 bases from J; junction bases left unmatched: 7. The germline V gene has CDR1 SGHNT and CDR2 YYREEE (reference sequence). CDR3 DNA: TGTGCCAGCAGCTATGGACTAGCTGCGCCTGGGGCCAACGTCCTGACTTTC. It codes for CASSYGLAAPGANVLTF.